The source of this T cell receptor (beta chain) is a study of cytomegalovirus exposure and HLA in healthy donors. Looked up from germline, CDR1 is SEHNR and CDR2 is FQNEAQ (reference sequence). The junction had 8 bases not matched to a gene; V was cut back by 2 bases and J by 3 bases. CDR3 length: 17 amino acids. Healthy bone marrow donors supplied every sample. PCR used 60 Vbeta primers and 13 Jbeta primers. Repertoires were generated with immunoSEQ multiplex PCR, while TCRdb's copy carries only in-frame clones and drops some. The table shows about 170,000 clones, with around 81% occurring only once.

This sequence was found in a woman aged 18-30 years in good health and CMV-seropositive. The rearrangement uses TRBV7-9 and TRBJ2-1, with 9 bases fitting TRBD1. Input material: PBMCs. The CDR3 sequence: CASSLFPADRGYNEQFF. The CDR3 DNA reads TGTGCCAGCAGCTTATTCCCCGCGGACAGGGGCTACAATGAGCAGTTCTTC. Full variable domain (missing parts from reference TRBV7-9 and TRBJ2-1): DTGVSQNPRHKITKRGQNVTFRCDPISEHNRLYWYRQTLGQGPEFLTYFQNEAQLEKSRLLSDRFSAERPKGSFSTLEIQRTEQGDSAMYLCASSLFPADRGYNEQFFGPGTRLTVL.